The 29 T cell receptor beta chains below were found in one sample sequenced in a study of T cell responses to AZD1222 COVID-19 vaccine. Method: immunoSEQ multiplex PCR; TCRdb's copy keeps in-frame clones and lacks some. Of more than 120,000 clones listed, roughly 91% are singletons. Sequencing used peripheral blood, obtained on day 0 of AZD1222 vaccination. All receptors derive from an adult in good health.

The gene calls are TRBV7-9 and TRBJ1-1; D is unclear. CDR1 and CDR2 from the germline V gene are SEHNR and FQNEAQ (reference sequence). Trimming shortened V by 3 bases and J by 3 bases, and 5 bases separated the two germline ends. This CDR3 has 12 amino acids. CDR3 in DNA: TGTGCCAGCAGCTTTAGAGACACTGAAGCTTTCTTT. Its protein product is CASSFRDTEAFF.

The chain couples TRBV7-8 to TRBJ2-7; the D is unclear. V was shortened by 3 bases and J by 4 bases, with 10 bases between the two germline ends. CDR1 is SGHVS and CDR2 is FQNEAQ in the germline V gene. The CDR3 contains 13 residues. The CDR3, as DNA: TGTGCCAGCAGCTTCTCAGGTTTTTACGAGCAGTACTTC. Protein product: CASSFSGFYEQYF.

V and J are TRBV27 and TRBJ1-2; D gene unclear. The V end lost 2 bases, the J end lost 1 base, and 14 bases lay between the germline ends. The CDR3 runs 16 residues. Germline V lookup: CDR1 MNHEY, CDR2 SMNVEV (reference sequence). CDR3: CASSLRRANLNYGYTF. The CDR3 coding sequence is TGTGCCAGCAGTTTAAGGAGGGCCAACCTTAACTATGGCTACACCTTC.

The V gene is TRBV2, the J gene TRBJ1-1; D gene uncertain. Germline CDR1 and CDR2: SNHLY and FYNNEI. V lost 1 base to trimming and J lost 0 bases, with 9 bases between them. This CDR3 has 15 amino acids. The CDR3: CASSEVTGLNTEAFF. Here the CDR3 DNA reads TGTGCCAGCAGTGAAGTTACCGGGCTGAACACTGAAGCTTTCTTT.

The rearrangement uses TRBV12-5 and TRBJ2-2, with 8 bases identical to TRBD2. Germline V lookup: CDR1 LGHNT, CDR2 FRNRAP. CDR3 length: 14 amino acids. The V gene end was trimmed by 5 bases and the J gene end by 6 bases; junction bases not matched to a gene: 5. CDR3 protein: CASGLSGGPGELFF. The CDR3 DNA reads TGTGCTAGTGGTCTGTCGGGGGGGCCCGGGGAGCTGTTTTTT.

The chain is built from TRBV27 and TRBJ1-1; 7 nucleotides match TRBD1. CDR3 length equals 14 residues. Germline V lookup: CDR1 MNHEY, CDR2 SMNVEV (reference sequence). V lost 5 bases and J lost 7; bases outside the gene matches: 10. CDR3 coding DNA: TGTGCCAGCAGTGAATGGGCAGGGGGTTTTGAAGCTTTCTTT. It is translated as CASSEWAGGFEAFF.

This sequence joins TRBV29-1 and TRBJ2-7, with D possibly being TRBD1 (6 bases). CDR3 size: 13 residues. Germline CDR1 SQVTM, CDR2 ANQGSEA. Trimming stripped 6 bases from V and 2 bases from J, with 14 bases between. CDR3 nucleotide sequence: TGCAGCGTCGCCACAGGGTTCGCCTACGAGCAGTACTTC. This codes for CSVATGFAYEQYF.

The chain carries TRBV6-2 or TRBV6-3 and TRBJ2-7; TRBD1 matches at 9 bases. The CDR3 length is 18 residues. V was clipped by 4 bases and J by 3 bases; unmatched bases: 16. Looked up from germline, CDR1 is MNHEY and CDR2 is SVGEGT. The CDR3 sequence is CASSSGQGIPRGRYEQYF. The CDR3 region has the DNA TGTGCCAGCAGTTCGGGACAGGGAATTCCCAGGGGACGCTACGAGCAGTACTTC.

The chain combines TRBV10-3 with TRBJ1-1, with D hard to call. Per germline, CDR1 ENHRY and CDR2 SYGVKD. V was cut by 4 bases and J by 2 bases, with 8 bases left in between. This CDR3 comprises 13 residues. The CDR3 sequence is CAISVQANTEAFF. CDR3 nucleotides: TGTGCCATCAGTGTCCAAGCAAACACTGAAGCTTTCTTT.

The chain has TRBV10-3 and TRBJ2-7; either TRBD1 or TRBD2 may fit D (6 bases each). The CDR3 runs to 13 residues. Looked up from germline, CDR1 is ENHRY and CDR2 is SYGVKD. The ends were cut back, 10 bases at V and 3 bases at J, with 16 bases in the middle. For the CDR3, the DNA is TGTGCCACGACGCTGGAGGGGGACTACGAGCAGTACTTC. Translating it yields CATTLEGDYEQYF.

The chain joins TRBV2 to TRBJ1-2; 8 nucleotides align to TRBD1. Germline CDR1 reads SNHLY; CDR2 reads FYNNEI. With V trimmed by 5 bases and J by 6 bases, 5 bases remained unmatched. The CDR3 spans 13 residues. The CDR3 region is CASSYGTGDGYTF. The CDR3 DNA sequence: TGTGCCAGCAGTTACGGGACAGGCGATGGCTACACCTTC.

The chain joins TRBV7-9 to TRBJ1-1; D remains unclear. This CDR3 is 13 amino acids long. The ends were cut back, 1 base at V and 5 bases at J, with 8 bases in the middle. Looked up from germline, CDR1 is SEHNR and CDR2 is FQNEAQ (reference sequence). CDR3 coding DNA: TGTGCCAGCAGCTTAGTTTCGGGAACTGAAGCTTTCTTT. This sequence encodes CASSLVSGTEAFF.

V is TRBV6-5 and J is TRBJ2-7, with TRBD2 identical over 7 bases. Germline CDR1 reads MNHEY; CDR2 reads SVGAGI. The ends lost 5 bases at V and 3 bases at J; junction bases unmatched: 4. There are 13 residues in the CDR3. CDR3 DNA: TGTGCCAGCAGTCTGCCTAGCGGCTACGAGCAGTACTTC. This codes for CASSLPSGYEQYF.

This chain links TRBV27 with TRBJ1-3, with unresolved D. The V end lost 7 bases, the J end lost 4 bases, and 5 bases lay between the germline ends. The CDR3 runs 11 residues. In germline, CDR1 is MNHEY, CDR2 SMNVEV (reference sequence). The CDR3 region has the DNA TGTGCCAGCATGAGAGGAAACACCATATATTTT. Protein product: CASMRGNTIYF.

This chain links TRBV7-9 with TRBJ1-4; D is unresolved. The CDR3 has 15 amino acids. Trimming removed 6 bases at V and 5 bases at J, with 16 bases between. Germline assignment: CDR1 SEHNR and CDR2 FQNEAQ (reference sequence). In DNA, the CDR3 is TGTGCCAGCAGACTGGGCGAGGGCCCAAATGAAAAACTGTTTTTT. The encoded protein is CASRLGEGPNEKLFF.

The V call is TRBV19, the J call TRBJ1-4, with D perhaps matching TRBD1 (5 bases). CDR1 and CDR2 (germline): LNHDA, SQIVND (reference sequence). The V end was cut by 5 bases, the J end by 8 bases, with 15 bases between. The CDR3 covers 14 residues. The CDR3 bases are TGTGCCAGTAGTGTGGGGGGAGGCAACGAAAAACTGTTTTTT. Translation gives CASSVGGGNEKLFF.

The chain couples TRBV3-1 (or the pseudogene TRBV3-2) to TRBJ1-6; no definite D call. The germline gives CDR1 LGHDT, CDR2 YNNKEL (reference sequence). Trimming pared 2 bases from V and 0 bases from J, leaving 5 bases between. This CDR3 region has 15 residues. Here the CDR3 reads CASSQSGSYNSPLHF. CDR3 bases: TGTGCCAGCAGCCAATCAGGCTCCTATAATTCACCCCTCCACTTT.

V gene TRBV7-9 combines with J gene TRBJ1-2; TRBD1 matches at 7 bases. The CDR3 sequence is 15 residues long. Germline V CDR1 and CDR2: SEHNR, FQNEAQ (reference sequence). V shed 5 bases, J shed 4 bases, and the junction held 10 bases outside the gene matches. For the CDR3, the DNA is TGTGCCAGCAGCCCAAGTGGGCAGGGGGTCTATGGCTACACCTTC. Its translation: CASSPSGQGVYGYTF.

This CDR3 reads CASSLAIMNTEAFF. The CDR3 coding sequence is TGTGCCAGCAGCTTGGCAATAATGAACACTGAAGCTTTCTTT. The chain joins TRBV5-4 to TRBJ1-1; D gene unclear. The CDR3 runs to 14 residues. Germline lookup yields CDR1 SGHNT and CDR2 YYREEE (reference sequence). Trimming removed 0 bases from V and 0 bases from J, with 6 bases in between.

A note on this clone: Within the sample, other DNA sequences also encode this same CDR3. The chain employs TRBV29-1 and TRBJ2-5; D is unresolved. Trimming left V 4 bases short and J 2 bases short, with 8 bases between. CDR1 and CDR2 from the germline V gene are SQVTM and ANQGSEA. The CDR3 length is 12 residues. The CDR3 DNA reads TGCAGCGTTGCCGTGTCGCAAGAGACCCAGTACTTC. This sequence encodes CSVAVSQETQYF. The whole variable domain, filled in from reference TRBV29-1 and TRBJ2-5, reads SAVISQKPSRDICQRGTSLTIQCQVDSQVTMMFWYRQQPGQSLTLIATANQGSEATYESGFVIDKFPISRPNLTFSTLTVSNMSPEDSSIYLCSVAVSQETQYFGPGTRLLVL.

The V gene is TRBV5-6, the J gene TRBJ1-1; the D is unclear. The CDR3 covers 17 residues. V was pared by 4 bases and J by 2 bases, with 21 bases between. Germline V gene lookup returns CDR1 SGHDT and CDR2 YYEEEE. The CDR3 spells CASSPKLSSLINTEAFF. CDR3 sequence (DNA): TGTGCCAGCAGCCCCAAACTCTCCTCCCTCATCAACACTGAAGCTTTCTTT.

The genes are TRBV7-6 and TRBJ2-3; D might be TRBD2 (6 bases). Germline CDR1 and CDR2: SGHVS and FNYEAQ. The CDR3 spans 17 residues. Trimming took off 1 base at V and 1 base at J, with 15 bases between the two ends. This CDR3 is CASSLVVGGDRTDTQYF. The CDR3 DNA sequence: TGTGCCAGCAGCTTAGTTGTCGGCGGGGATCGCACAGATACGCAGTATTTT.

The rearrangement joins TRBV6-2 or TRBV6-3 to TRBJ2-2; 8 bases map to TRBD1. The germline gives CDR1 MNHEY, CDR2 SVGEGT. The CDR3 is 18 amino acids. Trimming removed 4 bases from V and 1 base from J; junction bases left unmatched: 11. The chain's CDR3 is CASSSRSSGQGNTGELFF. The CDR3, as DNA: TGTGCCAGCAGTTCCCGATCTTCTGGACAGGGGAACACCGGGGAGCTGTTTTTT.

This chain connects TRBV6-6 to TRBJ2-2; 9 bases map to TRBD1. V lost 8 bases and J lost 5; bases outside the gene matches: 9. This CDR3 has 15 amino acids. From germline, CDR1 is MNHNY and CDR2 SVGAGI (reference sequence). The CDR3 loop reads CASQGGQGRTGELFF. The CDR3 bases are TGTGCCAGCCAGGGGGGACAGGGTAGGACCGGGGAGCTGTTTTTT.

The V and J genes are TRBV7-2 and TRBJ1-5, with D hard to call. Trimming pared 6 bases from V and 1 base from J, leaving 13 bases between. The CDR3 loop spans 15 amino acids. The V gene's germline CDR1 is SGHTA and CDR2 FQGNSA. CDR3 residues: CASSSGPTSNQPQHF. The CDR3 nucleotides are TGTGCCAGCAGTTCCGGGCCCACGAGCAATCAGCCCCAGCATTTT.

V gene TRBV19 combines with J gene TRBJ2-5; 10 nucleotides align to TRBD2. Germline V gene lookup returns CDR1 LNHDA and CDR2 SQIVND (reference sequence). V was clipped by 5 bases and J by 4 bases; unmatched bases: 4. The CDR3 runs to 14 residues. For the CDR3, the DNA is TGTGCCAGTAGTGCTAGCGGGAGCGGAGAGACCCAGTACTTC. Residues: CASSASGSGETQYF.

The chain employs TRBV4-2 and TRBJ2-1; D call uncertain. The CDR3 has 16 amino acids. Germline CDR1 reads LGHNA; CDR2 reads YNFKEQ. Trimming removed 0 bases from V and 5 bases from J, with 14 bases in between. The CDR3 spells CASSQDLRAANNEQFF. Here the CDR3 DNA reads TGTGCCAGCAGCCAAGATCTCCGCGCAGCGAACAATGAGCAGTTCTTC.

CDR3 loop: CASRRSGTLNRATEAFF. In DNA form, the CDR3 reads TGTGCCAGTAGACGATCAGGGACATTGAACCGAGCGACTGAAGCTTTCTTT. The chain uses TRBV19 and TRBJ1-1; D might be TRBD1 (6 bases). The CDR3 extends over 17 amino acids. From germline, CDR1 is LNHDA and CDR2 SQIVND (reference sequence). The ends were cut back, 6 bases at V and 5 bases at J, with 25 bases in the middle.

This chain uses TRBV7-2 with TRBJ1-2; possibly TRBD1 for D (6 bases). Trimming stripped 1 base from V and 1 base from J, with 13 bases between. The CDR3 is 16 amino acids. CDR1 is SGHTA and CDR2 is FQGNSA in the germline V gene. The CDR3 DNA is TGTGCCAGCAGCTTAGGCGGGGGGGCGATTAACTATGGCTACACCTTC. This codes for CASSLGGGAINYGYTF.